These 9 T cell receptor beta chains originate from one sample sequenced in a study of shared clonotypes between healthy human individuals. Naive CD8 isolation took CD45RO-negative cells positively selected for CCR7 and excluded terminally differentiated effector memory CD45RA+ cells. TCRdb keeps only in-frame clones here, not all; method: immunoSEQ multiplex PCR. The sample has around 1.9 million clones, around 93% seen once. The sequencing input was naive CD8+ T cells from PBMCs. Every receptor here comes from a man younger than 35 in good health. Some clones in this sample may be carry-over from other donors' samples.

This chain joins TRBV23-1 and TRBJ2-4; D is unclear. TRBV23-1 belongs to the ORF category, with a function that is uncertain. The CDR3 contains 17 residues. V was pared by 0 bases and J by 4 bases, with 16 bases between. Here the CDR3 DNA reads TGCGCCAGCAGTCAATCTTCTAAAAACGAAGATAAAAACATTCAGTACTTC. Protein product: CASSQSSKNEDKNIQYF.

CDR3 protein: CASSPTWGESYNEQFF. CDR3 DNA sequence: TGTGCCAGCAGTCCCACCTGGGGCGAGTCCTACAATGAGCAGTTCTTC. The J gene is TRBJ2-1, the V gene TRBV27; TRBD1 might be the D (5 bases). Trimming took off 5 bases at V and 1 base at J, with 15 bases between the two ends. This CDR3 spans 16 amino acids. Germline values: CDR1 MNHEY, CDR2 SMNVEV (reference sequence).

The chain joins TRBV4-2 to TRBJ2-1; D is undetermined. Germline CDR1 reads LGHNA; CDR2 reads YNFKEQ. The CDR3 extends over 16 amino acids. The V end lost 1 base, the J end lost 0 bases, and 10 bases lay between the germline ends. This chain's CDR3 is CASSQGVGFSYNEQFF. In nucleotides, the CDR3 is TGTGCCAGCAGCCAAGGGGTTGGGTTCTCCTACAATGAGCAGTTCTTC.

V gene TRBV6-1 combines with J gene TRBJ1-4; no clear D gene. The germline V and J ends were trimmed by 10 bases and 12 bases, with 9 bases remaining between them. Germline V CDR1 and CDR2: MNHNS, SASEGT. This CDR3 spans 9 amino acids. CDR3 loop: CATGSELFF. DNA for the CDR3: TGTGCCACCGGGTCTGAACTGTTTTTT.

The V and J genes are TRBV7-3 and TRBJ2-1; 8 bases map to TRBD2. CDR3 length: 15 residues. With 5 bases clipped from V and 5 bases from J, the junction kept 8 bases outside the gene matches. From germline, CDR1 is SGHTA and CDR2 FQGTGA. The CDR3 sequence: CASSHPAGVHNEQFF. CDR3 DNA sequence: TGTGCCAGCAGCCACCCAGCGGGAGTTCACAATGAGCAGTTCTTC.

V is TRBV6-5 and J is TRBJ1-5, with a possible D match to TRBD1 (6 bases). The germline V and J ends were trimmed by 6 bases and 7 bases, with 16 bases remaining between them. CDR3 length: 14 amino acids. The germline gives CDR1 MNHEY, CDR2 SVGAGI. The DNA for the CDR3 is TGTGCCAGCAGCACCCGGGGGCCGGGGCAGCCCCAGCATTTT. This gives the protein CASSTRGPGQPQHF.

Concerning this clone: Within the sample, other DNA sequences also encode this same CDR3. V gene TRBV9 combines with J gene TRBJ2-7; 13 nucleotides line up with TRBD2. This CDR3 has 15 residues. V shed 3 bases, J shed 3 bases, and the junction held 3 bases outside the gene matches. CDR1 and CDR2 from the germline V gene are SGDLS and YYNGEE. The CDR3: CASSAGLAGNYEQYF. The CDR3 DNA reads TGTGCCAGCAGCGCGGGACTAGCGGGGAACTACGAGCAGTACTTC.

In DNA form, the CDR3 reads TGTGCCAGCAGCGTAGGACGGACAGGCATCTACGAGCAGTACTTC. Protein: CASSVGRTGIYEQYF. V and J are TRBV9 and TRBJ2-7; 7 positions match TRBD1. Germline lookup yields CDR1 SGDLS and CDR2 YYNGEE. CDR3 length equals 15 residues. Losses at the gene ends were 0 bases for V and 3 bases for J; bases not matched to a gene: 6.

The chain has TRBV13 and TRBJ2-7; D call uncertain. Deletions cut 5 bases from V and 7 bases from J, with 15 bases between. Germline assignment: CDR1 PRHDT and CDR2 FYEKMQ (reference sequence). The CDR3 runs 13 residues. CDR3 bases: TGTGCCAGCAGCCCTTCAGAGGTCCGGGAGCAGTACTTC. This translates into CASSPSEVREQYF.